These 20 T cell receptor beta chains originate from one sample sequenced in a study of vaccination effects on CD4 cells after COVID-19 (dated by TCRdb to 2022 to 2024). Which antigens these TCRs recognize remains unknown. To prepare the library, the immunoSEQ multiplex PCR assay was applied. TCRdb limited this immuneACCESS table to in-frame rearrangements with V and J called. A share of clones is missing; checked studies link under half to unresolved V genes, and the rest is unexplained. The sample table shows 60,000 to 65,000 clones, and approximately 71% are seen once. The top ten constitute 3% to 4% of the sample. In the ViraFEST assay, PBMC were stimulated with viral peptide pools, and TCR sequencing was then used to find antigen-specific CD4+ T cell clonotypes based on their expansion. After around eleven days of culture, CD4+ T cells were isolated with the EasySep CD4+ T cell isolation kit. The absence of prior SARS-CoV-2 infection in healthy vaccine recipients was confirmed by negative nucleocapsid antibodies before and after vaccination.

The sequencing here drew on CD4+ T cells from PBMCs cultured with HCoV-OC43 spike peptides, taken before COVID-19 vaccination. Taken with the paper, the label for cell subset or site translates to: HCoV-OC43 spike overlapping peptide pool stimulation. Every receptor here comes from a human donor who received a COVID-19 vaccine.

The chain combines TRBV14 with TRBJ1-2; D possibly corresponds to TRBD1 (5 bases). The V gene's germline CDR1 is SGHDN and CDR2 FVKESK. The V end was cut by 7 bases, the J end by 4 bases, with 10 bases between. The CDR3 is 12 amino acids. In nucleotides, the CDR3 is TGTGCCAGCAAACGGGACGGCTATGGCTACACCTTC. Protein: CASKRDGYGYTF. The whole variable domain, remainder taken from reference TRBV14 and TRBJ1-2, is EAGVTQFPSHSVIEKGQTVTLRCDPISGHDNLYWYRRVMGKEIKFLLHFVKESKQDESGMPNNRFLAERTGGTYSTLKVQPAELEDSGVYFCASKRDGYGYTFGSGTRLTVV.

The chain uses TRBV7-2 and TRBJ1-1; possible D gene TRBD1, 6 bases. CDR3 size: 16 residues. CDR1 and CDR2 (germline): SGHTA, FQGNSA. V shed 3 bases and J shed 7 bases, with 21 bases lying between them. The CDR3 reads CASSLRVGGPYSEAFF. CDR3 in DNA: TGTGCCAGCAGCTTGCGAGTTGGGGGGCCCTATAGTGAAGCTTTCTTT.

The CDR3 is CASSPTGGNYGYTF. The CDR3, as DNA: TGTGCCAGCAGTCCGACAGGGGGCAACTATGGCTACACCTTC. This chain connects TRBV3-1 (or the pseudogene TRBV3-2) to TRBJ1-2; 10 positions agree with TRBD1. With V trimmed by 6 bases and J by 2 bases, 3 bases remained unmatched. Germline V gene data show CDR1 as LGHDT and CDR2 as YNNKEL (reference sequence). CDR3 length equals 14 residues.

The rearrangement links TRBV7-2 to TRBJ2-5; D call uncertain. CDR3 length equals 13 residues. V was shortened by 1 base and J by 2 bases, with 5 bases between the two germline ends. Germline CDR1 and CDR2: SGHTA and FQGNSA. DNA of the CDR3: TGTGCCAGCAGCTTAGAGGGACAAGAGACCCAGTACTTC. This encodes CASSLEGQETQYF.

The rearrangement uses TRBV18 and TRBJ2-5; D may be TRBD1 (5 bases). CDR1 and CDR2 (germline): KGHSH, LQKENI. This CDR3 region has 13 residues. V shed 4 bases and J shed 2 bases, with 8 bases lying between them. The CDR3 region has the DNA TGTGCCAGCTCACAACAGGCACAAGAGACCCAGTACTTC. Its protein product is CASSQQAQETQYF.

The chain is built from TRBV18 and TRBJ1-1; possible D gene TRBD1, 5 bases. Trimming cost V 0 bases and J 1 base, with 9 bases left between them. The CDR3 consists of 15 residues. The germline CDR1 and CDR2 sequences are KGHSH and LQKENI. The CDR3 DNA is TGTGCCAGCTCACCACCCCAGGGAGGGAACACTGAAGCTTTCTTT. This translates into CASSPPQGGNTEAFF.

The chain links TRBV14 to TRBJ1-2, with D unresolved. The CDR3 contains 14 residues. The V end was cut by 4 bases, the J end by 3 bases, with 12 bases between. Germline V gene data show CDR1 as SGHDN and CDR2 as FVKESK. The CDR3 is CASSRLGIDYGYTF. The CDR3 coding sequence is TGTGCCAGCAGCCGACTGGGAATCGACTATGGCTACACCTTC.

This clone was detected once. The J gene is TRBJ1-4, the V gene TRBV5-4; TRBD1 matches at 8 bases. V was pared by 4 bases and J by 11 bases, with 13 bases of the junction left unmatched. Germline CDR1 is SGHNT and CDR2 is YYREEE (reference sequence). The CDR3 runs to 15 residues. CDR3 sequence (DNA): TGTGCCAGCAGCCCGGCGACAGGGGATAGGCAGAAACTGTTTTTT. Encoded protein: CASSPATGDRQKLFF.

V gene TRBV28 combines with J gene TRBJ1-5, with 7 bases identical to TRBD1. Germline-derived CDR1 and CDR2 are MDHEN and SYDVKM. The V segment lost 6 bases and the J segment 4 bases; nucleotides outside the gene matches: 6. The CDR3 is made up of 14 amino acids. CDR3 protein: CASSDRVGNQPQHF. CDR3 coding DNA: TGTGCCAGCAGCGACAGGGTTGGAAATCAGCCCCAGCATTTT.

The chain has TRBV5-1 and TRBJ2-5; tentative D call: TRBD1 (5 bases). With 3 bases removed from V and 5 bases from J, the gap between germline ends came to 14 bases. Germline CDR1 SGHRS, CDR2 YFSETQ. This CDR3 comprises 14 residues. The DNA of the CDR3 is TGCGCCAGCAGCTCCACCCAGGGTCCGGAGACCCAGTACTTC. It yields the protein CASSSTQGPETQYF.

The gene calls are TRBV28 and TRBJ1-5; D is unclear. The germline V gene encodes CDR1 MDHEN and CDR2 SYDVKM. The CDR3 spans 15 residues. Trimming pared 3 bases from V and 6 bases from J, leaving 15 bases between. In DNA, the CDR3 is TGTGCCAGCAGTTTTGAGCCTCCCAACGGTCAGCCCCAGCATTTT. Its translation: CASSFEPPNGQPQHF.

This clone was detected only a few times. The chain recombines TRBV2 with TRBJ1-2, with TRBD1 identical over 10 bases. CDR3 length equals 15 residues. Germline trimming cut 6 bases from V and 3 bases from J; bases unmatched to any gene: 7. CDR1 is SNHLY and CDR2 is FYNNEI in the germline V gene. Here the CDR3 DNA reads TGTGCCAGCAGAGAGATGACAGGGGGCGACTATGGCTACACCTTC. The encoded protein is CASREMTGGDYGYTF. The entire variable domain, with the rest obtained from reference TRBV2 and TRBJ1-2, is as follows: EPEVTQTPSHQVTQMGQEVILRCVPISNHLYFYWYRQILGQKVEFLVSFYNNEISEKSEIFDDQFSVERPDGSNFTLKIRSTKLEDSAMYFCASREMTGGDYGYTFGSGTRLTVV.

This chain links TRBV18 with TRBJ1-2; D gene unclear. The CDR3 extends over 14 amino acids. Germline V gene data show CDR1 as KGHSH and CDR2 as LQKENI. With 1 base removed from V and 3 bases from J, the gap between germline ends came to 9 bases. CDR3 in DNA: TGTGCCAGCTCACCACAGGCAGTCTACTATGGCTACACCTTC. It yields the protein CASSPQAVYYGYTF.

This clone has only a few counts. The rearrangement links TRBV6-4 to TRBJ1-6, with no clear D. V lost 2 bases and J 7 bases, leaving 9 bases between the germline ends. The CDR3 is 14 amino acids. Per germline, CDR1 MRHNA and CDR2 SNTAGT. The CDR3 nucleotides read TGTGCCAGCAGTGACAGTTTGGGGAATTCACCCCTCCACTTT. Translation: CASSDSLGNSPLHF.

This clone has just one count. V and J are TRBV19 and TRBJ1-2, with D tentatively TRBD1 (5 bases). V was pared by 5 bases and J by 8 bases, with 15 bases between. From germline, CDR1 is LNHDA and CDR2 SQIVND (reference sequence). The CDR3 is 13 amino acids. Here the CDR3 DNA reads TGTGCCAGTAGTTTCCACAGGATGCTAGGCTACACCTTC. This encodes CASSFHRMLGYTF.

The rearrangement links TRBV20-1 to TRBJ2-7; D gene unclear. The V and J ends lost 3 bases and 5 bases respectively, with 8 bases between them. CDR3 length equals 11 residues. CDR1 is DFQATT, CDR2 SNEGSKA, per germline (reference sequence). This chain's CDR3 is CSASSGHEQYV. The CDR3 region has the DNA TGCAGTGCTAGTAGTGGCCACGAGCAGTACGTC.

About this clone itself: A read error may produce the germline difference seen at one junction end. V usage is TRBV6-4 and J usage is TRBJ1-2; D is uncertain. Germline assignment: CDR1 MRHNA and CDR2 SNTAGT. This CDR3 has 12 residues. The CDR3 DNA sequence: TGTGCCAGCAGTGACTCGGACTTACTGCTAAGCTTC. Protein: CASSDSDLLLSF.

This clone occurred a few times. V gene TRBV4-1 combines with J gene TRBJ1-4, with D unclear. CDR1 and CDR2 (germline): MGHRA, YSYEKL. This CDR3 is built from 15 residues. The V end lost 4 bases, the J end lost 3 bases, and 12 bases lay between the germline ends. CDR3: CASSRTETSNEKLFF. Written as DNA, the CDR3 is TGCGCCAGCAGCCGAACAGAAACTTCTAATGAAAAACTGTTTTTT.

CDR3 DNA sequence: TGTGCCAGTAGTATACAAGGGACAGCCTCCCGCTACACCTTC. It translates to CASSIQGTASRYTF. This rearrangement joins TRBV19 to TRBJ1-2, with 7 bases identical to TRBD1. With V trimmed by 2 bases and J by 9 bases, 9 bases remained unmatched. Germline CDR1 LNHDA, CDR2 SQIVND (reference sequence). The CDR3 consists of 14 residues.

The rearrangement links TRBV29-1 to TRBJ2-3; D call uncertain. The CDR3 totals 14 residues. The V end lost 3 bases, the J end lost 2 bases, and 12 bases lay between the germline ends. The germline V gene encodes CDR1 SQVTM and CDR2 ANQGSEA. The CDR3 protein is CSVEVGLLTDTQYF. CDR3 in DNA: TGCAGCGTTGAGGTGGGGTTACTCACAGATACGCAGTATTTT.